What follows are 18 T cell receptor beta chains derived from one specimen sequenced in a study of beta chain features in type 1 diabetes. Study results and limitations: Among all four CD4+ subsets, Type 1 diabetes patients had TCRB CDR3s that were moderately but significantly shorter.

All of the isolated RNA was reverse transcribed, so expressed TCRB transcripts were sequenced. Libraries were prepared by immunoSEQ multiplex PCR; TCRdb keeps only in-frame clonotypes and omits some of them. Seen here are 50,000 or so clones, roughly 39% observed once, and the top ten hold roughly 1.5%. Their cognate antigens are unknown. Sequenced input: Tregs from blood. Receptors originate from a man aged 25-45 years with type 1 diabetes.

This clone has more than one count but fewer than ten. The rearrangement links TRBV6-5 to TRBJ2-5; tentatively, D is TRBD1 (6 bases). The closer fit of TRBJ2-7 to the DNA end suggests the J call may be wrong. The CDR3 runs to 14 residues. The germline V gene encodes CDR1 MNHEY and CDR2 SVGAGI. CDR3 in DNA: TGTGCCAGCGGTCTAGGGACATTCTCCTACGAGCAGTACTTC. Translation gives CASGLGTFSYEQYF.

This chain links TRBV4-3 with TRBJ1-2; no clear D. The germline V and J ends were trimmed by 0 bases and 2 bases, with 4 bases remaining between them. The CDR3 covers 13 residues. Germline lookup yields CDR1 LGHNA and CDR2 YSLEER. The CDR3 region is CASSQDSNYGYTF. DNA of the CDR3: TGCGCCAGCAGCCAAGATAGCAACTATGGCTACACCTTC.

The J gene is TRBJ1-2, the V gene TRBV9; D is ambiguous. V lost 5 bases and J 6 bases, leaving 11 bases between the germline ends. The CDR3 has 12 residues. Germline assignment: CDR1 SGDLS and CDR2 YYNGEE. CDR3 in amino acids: CASSPISHGYTF. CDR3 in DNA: TGTGCCAGCAGTCCTATATCCCATGGCTACACCTTC.

CDR3 coding DNA: TGTGCCAGCAGACGAGCATTCCAGGGAGAGACCCAGTACTTC. Protein sequence: CASRRAFQGETQYF. The chain is built from TRBV27 and TRBJ2-5, with D perhaps matching TRBD1 (5 bases). The germline gives CDR1 MNHEY, CDR2 SMNVEV (reference sequence). The V end was cut by 6 bases, the J end by 4 bases, with 15 bases between. CDR3 size: 14 residues.

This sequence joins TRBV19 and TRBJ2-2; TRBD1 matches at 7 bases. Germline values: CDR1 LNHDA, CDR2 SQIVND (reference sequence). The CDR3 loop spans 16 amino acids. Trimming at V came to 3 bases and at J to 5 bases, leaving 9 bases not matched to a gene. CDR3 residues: CASSMGNRGLTGELFF. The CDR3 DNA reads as TGTGCCAGTAGTATGGGGAACAGGGGTTTAACCGGGGAGCTGTTTTTT.

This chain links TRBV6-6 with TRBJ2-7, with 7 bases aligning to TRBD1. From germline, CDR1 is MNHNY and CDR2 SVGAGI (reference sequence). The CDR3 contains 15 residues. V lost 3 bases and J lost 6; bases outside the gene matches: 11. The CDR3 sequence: CASSYIPQTGIEQYF. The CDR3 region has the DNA TGTGCCAGCAGTTATATTCCCCAGACAGGGATCGAGCAGTACTTC.

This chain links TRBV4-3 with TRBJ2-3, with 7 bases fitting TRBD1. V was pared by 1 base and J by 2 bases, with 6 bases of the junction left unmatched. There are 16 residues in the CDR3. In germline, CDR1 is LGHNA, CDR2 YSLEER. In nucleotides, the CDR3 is TGCGCCAGCAGCCAAGGAGCACAGGGGTCCACAGATACGCAGTATTTT. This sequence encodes CASSQGAQGSTDTQYF.

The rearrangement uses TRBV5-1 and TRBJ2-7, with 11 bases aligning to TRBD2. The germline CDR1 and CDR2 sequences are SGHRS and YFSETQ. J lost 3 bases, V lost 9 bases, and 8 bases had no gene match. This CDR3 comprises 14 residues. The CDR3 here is CATSAGTSGYEQYF. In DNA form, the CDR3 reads TGCGCCACCTCGGCCGGGACTAGCGGCTACGAGCAGTACTTC. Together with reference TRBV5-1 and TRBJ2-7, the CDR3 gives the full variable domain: KAGVTQTPRYLIKTRGQQVTLSCSPISGHRSVSWYQQTPGQGLQFLFEYFSETQRNKGNFPGRFSGRQFSNSRSEMNVSTLELGDSALYLCATSAGTSGYEQYFGPGTRLTVT.

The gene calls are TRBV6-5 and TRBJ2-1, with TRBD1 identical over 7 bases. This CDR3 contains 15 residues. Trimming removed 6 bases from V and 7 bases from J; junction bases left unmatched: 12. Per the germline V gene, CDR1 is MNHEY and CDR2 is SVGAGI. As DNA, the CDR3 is TGTGCCAGCAGCCCTGACAGGGAACCGGCGAATGAGCAGTTCTTC. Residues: CASSPDREPANEQFF.

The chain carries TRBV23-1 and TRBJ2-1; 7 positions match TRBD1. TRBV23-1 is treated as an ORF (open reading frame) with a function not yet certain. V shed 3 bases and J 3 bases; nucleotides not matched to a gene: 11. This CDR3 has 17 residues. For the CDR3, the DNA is TGCGCCAGCAGTCACGGGCGACAGGGTGGGGGCTACAATGAGCAGTTCTTC. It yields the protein CASSHGRQGGGYNEQFF.

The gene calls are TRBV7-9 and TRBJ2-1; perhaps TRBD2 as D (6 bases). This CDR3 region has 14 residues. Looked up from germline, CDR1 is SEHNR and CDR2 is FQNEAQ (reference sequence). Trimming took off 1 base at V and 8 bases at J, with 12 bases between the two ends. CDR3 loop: CASSLDGGPYEQFF. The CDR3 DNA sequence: TGTGCCAGCAGCTTAGACGGAGGGCCGTATGAGCAGTTCTTC. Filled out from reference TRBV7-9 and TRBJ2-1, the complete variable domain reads DTGVSQNPRHKITKRGQNVTFRCDPISEHNRLYWYRQTLGQGPEFLTYFQNEAQLEKSRLLSDRFSAERPKGSFSTLEIQRTEQGDSAMYLCASSLDGGPYEQFFGPGTRLTVL.

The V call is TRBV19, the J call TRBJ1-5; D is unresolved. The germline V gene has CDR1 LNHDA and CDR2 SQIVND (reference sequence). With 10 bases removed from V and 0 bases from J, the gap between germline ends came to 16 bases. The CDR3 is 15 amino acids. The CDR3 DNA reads TGTGCCACCCAACGTGCAGATTATAGCAATCAGCCCCAGCATTTT. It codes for CATQRADYSNQPQHF.

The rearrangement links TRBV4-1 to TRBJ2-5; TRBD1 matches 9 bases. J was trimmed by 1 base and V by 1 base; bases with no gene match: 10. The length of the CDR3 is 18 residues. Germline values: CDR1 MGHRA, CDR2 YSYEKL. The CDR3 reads CASSQGPPDRGVQETQYF. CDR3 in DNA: TGCGCCAGCAGCCAAGGACCCCCGGACAGGGGCGTCCAAGAGACCCAGTACTTC.

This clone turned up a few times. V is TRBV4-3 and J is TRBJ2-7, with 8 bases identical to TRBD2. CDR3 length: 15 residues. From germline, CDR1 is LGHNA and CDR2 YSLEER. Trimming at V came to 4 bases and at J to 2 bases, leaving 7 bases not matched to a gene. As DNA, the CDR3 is TGCGCCAGCAGCCGACTTAGCGGGAACGCCTACGAGCAGTACTTC. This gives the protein CASSRLSGNAYEQYF.

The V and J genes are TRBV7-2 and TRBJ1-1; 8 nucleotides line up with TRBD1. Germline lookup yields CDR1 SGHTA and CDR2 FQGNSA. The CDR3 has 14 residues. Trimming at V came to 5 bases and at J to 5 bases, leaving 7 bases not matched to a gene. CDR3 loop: CASSPGGAGTEAFF. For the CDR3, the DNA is TGTGCCAGCAGCCCAGGGGGCGCAGGGACTGAAGCTTTCTTT.

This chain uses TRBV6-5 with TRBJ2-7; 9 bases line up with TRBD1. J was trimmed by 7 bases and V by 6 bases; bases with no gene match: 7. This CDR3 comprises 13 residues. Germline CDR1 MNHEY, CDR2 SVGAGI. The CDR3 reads CASRLGTGLEQYF. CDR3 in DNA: TGTGCCAGCAGATTAGGGACAGGGTTGGAGCAGTACTTC.

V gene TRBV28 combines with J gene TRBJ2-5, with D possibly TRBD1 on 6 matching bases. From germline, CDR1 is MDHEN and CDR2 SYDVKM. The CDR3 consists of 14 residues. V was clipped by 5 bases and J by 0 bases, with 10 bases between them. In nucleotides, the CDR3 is TGTGCCAGCAGTGTCCGGGACAACCAAGAGACCCAGTACTTC. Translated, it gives CASSVRDNQETQYF.

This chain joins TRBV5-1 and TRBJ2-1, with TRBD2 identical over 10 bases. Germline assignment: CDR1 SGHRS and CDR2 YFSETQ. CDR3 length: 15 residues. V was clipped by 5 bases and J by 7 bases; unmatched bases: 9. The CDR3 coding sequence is TGCGCCAGCAGTCTAAGGGGTAGCGGGAGGAATGAGCAGTTCTTC. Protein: CASSLRGSGRNEQFF.